The 14 T cell receptor beta chains below come from one sample, sequenced in a study of blood T cell repertoires in COVID-19. The repertoire was sequenced with immunoSEQ multiplex PCR; TCRdb's copy has only in-frame clones and lacks some. The table shows some 530,000 clones, with around nine tenths occurring only once. Sequencing was performed on PBMCs or T cells enriched from blood (not recorded which). The receptor source for this set is a woman between 55 and 75 years old who had recovered from COVID-19.

The chain has TRBV27 and TRBJ1-5; TRBD1 aligns across 8 bases. This CDR3 spans 16 amino acids. Germline lookup yields CDR1 MNHEY and CDR2 SMNVEV (reference sequence). V was pared by 11 bases and J by 2 bases, with 14 bases of the junction left unmatched. The CDR3 DNA follows: TGTGCCGGCGGCGGACAGGGTCATATATGCAATCAGCCCCAGCATTTT. This translates into CAGGGQGHICNQPQHF.

The V call is TRBV10-2, the J call TRBJ1-1; the match to TRBD1 covers 9 bases. Germline values: CDR1 WSHSY, CDR2 SAAADI. Losses at the gene ends were 2 bases for V and 3 bases for J; bases not matched to a gene: 4. This CDR3 is 15 amino acids long. CDR3 DNA sequence: TGCGCCAGCAGTGAGAGGACAGGGGTGCACACTGAAGCTTTCTTT. This translates into CASSERTGVHTEAFF.

The chain uses TRBV5-5 and TRBJ1-5; no clear D. V lost 0 bases, J lost 1 base, and 11 bases lay in between. From germline, CDR1 is SGHKS and CDR2 YYEKEE (reference sequence). CDR3 length: 16 amino acids. The CDR3 sequence is CASSLGGSGSNQPQHF. DNA of the CDR3: TGTGCCAGCAGCTTGGGAGGGAGTGGGAGCAATCAGCCCCAGCATTTT.

The J gene is TRBJ1-6, the V gene TRBV5-6; a possible D gene is TRBD1 (5 bases). The V and J ends lost 5 bases and 6 bases respectively, with 9 bases between them. The CDR3 has 13 residues. The germline V gene encodes CDR1 SGHDT and CDR2 YYEEEE. DNA for the CDR3: TGTGCCAGCAGGGGGGGAACTAATTCACCCCTCCACTTT. Its translation is CASRGGTNSPLHF.

The DNA of the CDR3 is TGTGCCAGCAGTGAGCCGGGACAGGGCACAGATACGCAGTATTTT. Translating it yields CASSEPGQGTDTQYF. The chain carries TRBV6-1 and TRBJ2-3, with 8 bases identical to TRBD1. The germline V gene encodes CDR1 MNHNS and CDR2 SASEGT. CDR3 length: 15 residues. With 3 bases clipped from V and 1 base from J, the junction kept 3 bases outside the gene matches.

The genes are TRBV5-1 and TRBJ2-1; 14 bases fit TRBD2. V shed 4 bases, J shed 7 bases, and the junction held 10 bases outside the gene matches. CDR1 SGHRS and CDR2 YFSETQ come from the germline V gene. The CDR3 totals 17 residues. The CDR3 protein is CASSRIPTSGGANEQFF. The CDR3 region has the DNA TGCGCCAGCAGCCGCATCCCGACTAGCGGGGGGGCAAATGAGCAGTTCTTC.

CDR3 protein: CSDGTGFGYTF. CDR3 nucleotide sequence: TGCAGCGACGGGACAGGGTTCGGCTACACCTTC. The gene calls are TRBV29-1 and TRBJ1-2; TRBD1 agrees at 9 bases. CDR1 is SQVTM, CDR2 ANQGSEA, per germline. After removal of 7 bases from V and 8 bases from J, the junction contained 5 bases not matched to a gene. The CDR3 runs to 11 residues.

The chain joins TRBV7-8 to TRBJ2-7, with D perhaps matching TRBD1 (6 bases). Trimming stripped 5 bases from V and 5 bases from J, with 13 bases between. Per the germline V gene, CDR1 is SGHVS and CDR2 is FQNEAQ. This CDR3 has 13 amino acids. CDR3 bases: TGTGCCAGCAGCGGTGACAGGTCCGACGAGCAGTACTTC. It encodes CASSGDRSDEQYF.

The chain uses TRBV4-1 and TRBJ2-1; 7 bases fit TRBD1. J lost 4 bases, V lost 0 bases, and 3 bases had no gene match. The germline V gene has CDR1 MGHRA and CDR2 YSYEKL. The CDR3 length is 15 residues. The CDR3 loop reads CASSQDPTGYNEQFF. CDR3 DNA: TGCGCCAGCAGCCAAGATCCGACAGGGTACAATGAGCAGTTCTTC.

The J gene is TRBJ2-3, the V gene TRBV27; D perhaps matches TRBD1 (5 bases). This CDR3 has 12 amino acids. Germline lookup yields CDR1 MNHEY and CDR2 SMNVEV (reference sequence). Between the trimmed V and J ends, which lost 5 bases and 5 bases, there was a span of 8 bases. Here the CDR3 reads CASSIQGDTQYF. CDR3 nucleotides: TGTGCCAGCAGTATCCAGGGAGATACGCAGTATTTT.

The V and J genes are TRBV30 and TRBJ2-2, with unresolved D. Germline V lookup: CDR1 GTSNPN, CDR2 SVGIG (reference sequence). Trimming pared 4 bases from V and 1 base from J, leaving 4 bases between. This CDR3 comprises 12 residues. DNA for the CDR3: TGTGCCTGGACAGGGAACACCGGGGAGCTGTTTTTT. Translating gives CAWTGNTGELFF.

The sample holds a few counts of this clone. This sequence joins TRBV5-1 and TRBJ1-2; a weak D match, TRBD1 (6 bases). The CDR3 runs 15 residues. The germline gives CDR1 SGHRS, CDR2 YFSETQ. The V gene lost 2 bases and the J gene lost 2 bases, with 13 bases spanning the gap. CDR3 DNA: TGCGCCAGCAGCTTTCTCACAGGGTGGAACTATGGCTACACCTTC. This gives the protein CASSFLTGWNYGYTF. Full variable domain (remainder filled in from reference TRBV5-1 and TRBJ1-2): KAGVTQTPRYLIKTRGQQVTLSCSPISGHRSVSWYQQTPGQGLQFLFEYFSETQRNKGNFPGRFSGRQFSNSRSEMNVSTLELGDSALYLCASSFLTGWNYGYTFGSGTRLTVV.

The V and J genes are TRBV11-2 and TRBJ2-7; 7 bases align to TRBD2. The CDR3 sequence is 14 residues long. Trimming cost V 6 bases and J 2 bases; bases outside gene matches: 7. CDR1 is SGHAT and CDR2 is FQNNGV in the germline V gene. The DNA of the CDR3 is TGTGCCAGCAGTCCCCGGGGGGAGGCCTACGAGCAGTACTTC. It translates to CASSPRGEAYEQYF.

The chain uses TRBV9 and TRBJ1-2, with 11 bases fitting TRBD1. J gave up 7 bases and V 3 bases, and 8 bases lay outside the gene matches. Germline-derived CDR1 and CDR2 are SGDLS and YYNGEE. The CDR3 spans 15 residues. CDR3 protein: CASSAVDRGQGGYTF. DNA for the CDR3: TGTGCCAGCAGCGCAGTGGACAGGGGGCAGGGTGGCTACACCTTC.